The 11 T cell receptor beta chains below all came from one sample that was sequenced in a study of lymphopenia after photon versus proton radiotherapy. TCRdb's copy holds only in-frame clones and misses some; the assay was immunoSEQ multiplex PCR. The top ten hold less than 55% of the sample, which has some 7,000 clones, around 84% seen once. The sample consisted of peripheral blood, taken from a patient treated with photon-based radiotherapy. These receptors were taken from a man aged 25 to 40 with gastric cancer.

The chain carries TRBV25-1 and TRBJ1-2; D unclear. CDR3 length: 12 residues. The V gene's germline CDR1 is MGHDK and CDR2 SYGVNS. The V gene lost 5 bases and the J gene lost 4 bases, with 8 bases spanning the gap. CDR3 region: CASSIRGYGYTF. CDR3 sequence (DNA): TGTGCCAGCAGTATCCGAGGCTATGGCTACACCTTC.

V usage is TRBV6-1 and J usage is TRBJ1-2; D uncertain. Trimming cost V 2 bases and J 3 bases, with 7 bases left between them. The CDR3 sequence is 13 residues long. Germline CDR1 MNHNS, CDR2 SASEGT. The CDR3 DNA sequence: TGTGCCAGCAGTGAAAGTACTCACTATGGCTACACCTTC. Translated: CASSESTHYGYTF.

The chain is built from TRBV2 and TRBJ2-5, with a tentative D call TRBD2 (6 bases). Germline V gene lookup returns CDR1 SNHLY and CDR2 FYNNEI. The CDR3 covers 13 residues. V lost 5 bases and J 5 bases, leaving 12 bases between the germline ends. The CDR3 is CASSLGGLETQYF. CDR3 sequence (DNA): TGTGCCAGCAGTCTCGGGGGTTTGGAGACCCAGTACTTC.

The chain employs TRBV11-3 and TRBJ2-4; a weak D match, TRBD1 (6 bases). Trimming removed 1 base from V and 1 base from J, with 20 bases in between. CDR1 is SGHNT and CDR2 is YENEEA in the germline V gene. CDR3 length: 19 residues. DNA of the CDR3: TGTGCCAGCAGCTTAGGTGGTCCTCTGGCAGGGGATGCCAAAAACATTCAGTACTTC. Protein product: CASSLGGPLAGDAKNIQYF. The full variable domain, rest sourced from reference TRBV11-3 and TRBJ2-4, is EAGVVQSPRYKIIEKKQPVAFWCNPISGHNTLYWYLQNLGQGPELLIRYENEEAVDDSQLPKDRFSAERLKGVDSTLKIQPAELGDSAVYLCASSLGGPLAGDAKNIQYFGAGTRLSVL.

The chain couples TRBV15 to TRBJ2-7; 11 nucleotides match TRBD1. Germline V lookup: CDR1 LNHNV, CDR2 YYDKDF (reference sequence). Trimming at V came to 1 base and at J to 4 bases, leaving 6 bases not matched to a gene. The CDR3 is 16 amino acids. CDR3 protein: CATSRGGGTGGYEQYF. As DNA, the CDR3 is TGTGCCACCAGCAGAGGTGGCGGGACAGGGGGATACGAGCAGTACTTC.

The chain joins TRBV12-5 to TRBJ2-5; 12 positions agree with TRBD1. The CDR3 totals 14 residues. Germline lookup yields CDR1 LGHNT and CDR2 FRNRAP. The ends lost 5 bases at V and 11 bases at J; junction bases unmatched: 9. CDR3 DNA: TGTGCTAGTGGTCCCGGGACAGGGGGCAATGAGCAGTACTTC. This translates into CASGPGTGGNEQYF.

V gene TRBV6-1 combines with J gene TRBJ2-2; 10 bases match TRBD1. The germline V gene has CDR1 MNHNS and CDR2 SASEGT. The CDR3 runs to 16 residues. Trimming cost V 4 bases and J 7 bases; bases outside gene matches: 9. The CDR3 is CASSAAGTGDGGELFF. The CDR3 DNA reads TGTGCCAGCAGTGCGGCCGGGACAGGGGACGGCGGGGAGCTGTTTTTT.

The chain is built from TRBV6-6 and TRBJ2-5, with D possibly TRBD1 on 5 matching bases. The CDR3 spans 12 residues. Trimming shortened V by 6 bases and J by 5 bases, and 10 bases separated the two germline ends. Germline CDR1 reads MNHNY; CDR2 reads SVGAGI (reference sequence). The CDR3 reads CASRQGWETQYF. The DNA for the CDR3 is TGTGCCAGCAGGCAGGGATGGGAGACCCAGTACTTC.

This clone was counted a few times. The V call is TRBV28, the J call TRBJ2-3; D remains ambiguous. This CDR3 spans 14 amino acids. Germline CDR1 is MDHEN and CDR2 is SYDVKM. V dropped 3 bases and J dropped 1 base, with 8 bases sitting between them. The CDR3 spells CASSFLSGTDTQYF. CDR3 in DNA: TGTGCCAGCAGTTTCCTGTCCGGCACAGATACGCAGTATTTT.

The V and J genes are TRBV6-5 and TRBJ2-5; D gene unclear. CDR1 is MNHEY and CDR2 is SVGAGI in the germline V gene. This CDR3 comprises 15 residues. The ends were cut back, 7 bases at V and 5 bases at J, with 20 bases in the middle. The CDR3 DNA is TGTGCCAGCAATCCCGCCAGGCCTACCGGGGAGACCCAGTACTTC. It is translated as CASNPARPTGETQYF.

V usage is TRBV9 and J usage is TRBJ1-5; D call uncertain. The V gene's germline CDR1 is SGDLS and CDR2 YYNGEE. This CDR3 is 15 amino acids long. The ends were cut back, 3 bases at V and 2 bases at J, with 12 bases in the middle. The CDR3 coding sequence is TGTGCCAGCAGCGCCGGAGGAGGTGGCAATCAGCCCCAGCATTTT. Its translation: CASSAGGGGNQPQHF.